Below are 25 T cell receptor beta chains sequenced from a single sample in a study of CD8 T cells in cerebrospinal fluid in Alzheimer's disease. TCRdb re-called the 10x single-cell sequencing reads; one entry per CDR3 protein, DNA not given. The sample data list over 950 distinct CDR3 sequences. Sequencing input: cerebrospinal fluid. The source is a human donor in good health.

In terms of frequency, this clonotype is medium-sized. CDR3 sequence reads: CASRGTVAYEQYF. The chain combines TRBV12-3 or TRBV12-4 with TRBJ2-7; TCRdb outputs TRBD1, but without DNA this stays unchecked. The CDR3 totals 13 residues.

Considering frequency, this clonotype is medium-sized. The gene calls are TRBV7-2 and TRBJ2-2; TCRdb designates TRBD1, a call that cannot be tested without DNA. The CDR3 sequence is 15 residues long. Germline-derived CDR1 and CDR2 are SGHTA and FQGNSA. This CDR3 is CASSRDGSNTGELFF.

This clonotype is classed as large by frequency. The rearrangement links TRBV20-1 to TRBJ2-1; TCRdb gives TRBD2 as the D gene, but with no DNA this cannot be confirmed. The CDR3 sequence is 15 residues long. Germline V gene data show CDR1 as DFQATT and CDR2 as SNEGSKA (reference sequence). Here the CDR3 reads CSARAGLHTGSEQFF.

This clonotype is classed as medium-sized by frequency. The chain joins TRBV9 to TRBJ2-3; no DNA is available, so the TRBD1 call from TCRdb remains unchecked. Germline V CDR1 and CDR2: SGDLS, YYNGEE. This CDR3 has 16 residues. The CDR3 protein is CASSDRQGRGTDTQYF.

This clonotype registers large by frequency. The chain combines TRBV5-1 with TRBJ2-7. The CDR3 length is 16 residues. Germline lookup yields CDR1 SGHRS and CDR2 YFSETQ. The CDR3 region is CASSLLIGLTTYEQYF.

This clonotype is called large based on its frequency. This chain uses TRBV5-5 with TRBJ2-7; TCRdb reports TRBD2, a call that lacks DNA to check it against. This CDR3 comprises 14 residues. The germline V gene has CDR1 SGHKS and CDR2 YYEKEE (reference sequence). The CDR3 loop reads CASSAGLALYEQYF.

This clonotype is medium-sized by frequency. This chain's CDR3 is CATLRTGTGRIPYEQYF. The chain couples TRBV24-1 to TRBJ2-7; the TRBD1 assignment by TCRdb is unverifiable without DNA. CDR1 KGHDR and CDR2 SFDVKD come from the germline V gene. This CDR3 has 17 residues.

Considering frequency, this clonotype is medium-sized. This chain links TRBV5-1 with TRBJ2-3. The CDR3 is 15 residues long. Germline CDR1 and CDR2: SGHRS and YFSETQ. The CDR3 sequence: CASSLAAAGTDTQYF.

V usage is TRBV4-2 and J usage is TRBJ2-1; there is no DNA to check the TCRdb D call of TRBD2. Germline CDR1 is LGHNA and CDR2 is YNFKEQ. The CDR3 has 16 amino acids. The CDR3 protein is CASSPEAGGSYNEQFF.

This clonotype is deemed medium-sized by its frequency. The rearrangement links TRBV5-1 to TRBJ2-5; without DNA, the TCRdb call of TRBD1 cannot be checked. The CDR3 runs 15 residues. Germline CDR1 SGHRS, CDR2 YFSETQ. The CDR3 sequence is CASSLGTGGVETQYF.

Measured by frequency, this clonotype is medium-sized. V usage is TRBV30 and J usage is TRBJ2-7; no DNA is available, so the TRBD1 call from TCRdb remains unchecked. CDR1 is GTSNPN, CDR2 SVGIG, per germline (reference sequence). The CDR3 runs to 15 residues. This CDR3 reads CAWSPSDRVLYEQYF.

The rearrangement joins TRBV19 to TRBJ2-3; checking the TCRdb D call of TRBD2 is not possible without DNA. The germline gives CDR1 LNHDA, CDR2 SQIVND (reference sequence). This CDR3 region has 17 residues. CDR3 sequence: CASRGRTSGSGPDTQYF.

Frequency places this clonotype as medium-sized. The V call is TRBV28, the J call TRBJ1-2; TCRdb calls TRBD1, which cannot be checked without DNA. The germline CDR1 and CDR2 sequences are MDHEN and SYDVKM. This CDR3 is 12 amino acids long. The CDR3: CASSHDSHGYTF.

This sequence joins TRBV28 and TRBJ1-1. The CDR3 totals 14 residues. Germline values: CDR1 MDHEN, CDR2 SYDVKM. This CDR3 reads CASSKYSLMAEAFF.

Frequency places this clonotype as medium-sized (0.01 to 0.1%). This chain connects TRBV19 to TRBJ2-7; TCRdb calls TRBD1, which cannot be checked without DNA. The germline V gene has CDR1 LNHDA and CDR2 SQIVND (reference sequence). The CDR3 is made up of 14 amino acids. The CDR3 protein is CASSPSGGLYEQYF.

This clonotype is labeled medium-sized based on frequency. The chain links TRBV5-4 to TRBJ2-3. This CDR3 is built from 14 residues. Germline loops: CDR1 SGHNT, CDR2 YYREEE (reference sequence). The chain's CDR3 is CASSLLPSSDTQYF.

This clonotype ranks as large in terms of frequency. The chain has TRBV18 and TRBJ1-1. Germline assignment: CDR1 KGHSH and CDR2 LQKENI. The CDR3 has 14 amino acids. CDR3 sequence reads: CASSPRGGNTEAFF.

This clonotype is called large based on its frequency. V gene TRBV7-9 combines with J gene TRBJ2-3; TCRdb gives TRBD2 as the D gene, but with no DNA this cannot be confirmed. This CDR3 is built from 14 residues. Germline V CDR1 and CDR2: SEHNR, FQNEAQ (reference sequence). CDR3 residues: CATLEGLSTDTQYF.

This chain connects TRBV19 to TRBJ1-6; the D call from TCRdb, TRBD1, cannot be confirmed without DNA. Germline assignment: CDR1 LNHDA and CDR2 SQIVND (reference sequence). CDR3 length: 16 amino acids. The CDR3 loop reads CASSTPGQADNSPLHF.

The J gene is TRBJ1-4, the V gene TRBV5-1; as DNA is missing, the TRBD1 call by TCRdb cannot be tested. The CDR3 is made up of 17 amino acids. The germline V gene encodes CDR1 SGHRS and CDR2 YFSETQ. CDR3: CASSWEAGQATNEKLFF. The full variable domain, its missing parts supplied by reference TRBV5-1 and TRBJ1-4, is KAGVTQTPRYLIKTRGQQVTLSCSPISGHRSVSWYQQTPGQGLQFLFEYFSETQRNKGNFPGRFSGRQFSNSRSEMNVSTLELGDSALYLCASSWEAGQATNEKLFFGSGTQLSVL.

The chain couples TRBV9 to TRBJ2-5; TCRdb's D call of TRBD1 is untestable without DNA. Germline V gives CDR1 SGDLS, CDR2 YYNGEE. The CDR3 has 17 amino acids. CDR3 protein: CASSVVPPGEPGETQYF.

This clonotype registers medium-sized by frequency. The chain couples TRBV5-6 to TRBJ2-2; lacking DNA, the TRBD2 call made by TCRdb goes unchecked. The CDR3 sequence is 20 residues long. Germline assignment: CDR1 SGHDT and CDR2 YYEEEE. The CDR3 protein is CASSFVWLAGSYANTGELFF.

By frequency, this clonotype is large. CDR3 residues: CASRSRAGGSYEQYF. The V gene is TRBV7-9, the J gene TRBJ2-7; the D call from TCRdb, TRBD2, cannot be confirmed without DNA. This CDR3 has 15 residues. The V gene's germline CDR1 is SEHNR and CDR2 FQNEAQ (reference sequence).

In terms of frequency, this clonotype is large. The chain employs TRBV7-9 and TRBJ1-1; as DNA is missing, the TRBD1 call by TCRdb cannot be tested. This CDR3 comprises 15 residues. The germline gives CDR1 SEHNR, CDR2 FQNEAQ (reference sequence). The CDR3 here is CASSSGQGGVTEAFF.

This clonotype is identified as medium-sized from frequency. The V gene is TRBV3-1, the J gene TRBJ2-7; TCRdb selects TRBD1, and the lack of DNA leaves this call unchecked. The CDR3 is 15 amino acids. CDR1 LGHDT and CDR2 YNNKEL come from the germline V gene (reference sequence). Here the CDR3 reads CASSQGQTGNYEQYF.